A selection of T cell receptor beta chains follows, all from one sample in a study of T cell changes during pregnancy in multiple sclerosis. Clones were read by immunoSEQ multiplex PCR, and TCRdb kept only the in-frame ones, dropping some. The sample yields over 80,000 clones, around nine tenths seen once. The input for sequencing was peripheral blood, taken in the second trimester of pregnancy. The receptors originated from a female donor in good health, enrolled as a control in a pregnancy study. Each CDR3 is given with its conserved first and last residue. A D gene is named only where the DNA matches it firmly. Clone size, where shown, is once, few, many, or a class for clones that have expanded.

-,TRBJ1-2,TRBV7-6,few,TGTGCCAGCAGCTTCGGGCGGGCTGTGGGCTACACCTTC,CASSFGRAVGYTF
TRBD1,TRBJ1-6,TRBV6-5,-,TGTGCCAGCAGTTCCTGGACAGGGTATAATTCACCCCTCCACTTT,CASSSWTGYNSPLHF
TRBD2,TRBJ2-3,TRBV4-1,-,TGCGCCAGCAGCCAACCCGGGGGGGCTAGCACAGATACGCAGTATTTT,CASSQPGGASTDTQYF
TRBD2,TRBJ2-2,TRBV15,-,TGTGCCACCAGCCACGGGGGGGACCACACCGGGGAGCTGTTTTTT,CATSHGGDHTGELFF
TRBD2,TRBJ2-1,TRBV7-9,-,TGTGCCAGCAGCTCTAGCGGGTTTAACAATGAGCAGTTCTTC,CASSSSGFNNEQFF
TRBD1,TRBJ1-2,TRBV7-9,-,TGTGCCAGCAGCTCCTCGGACAGGGTAGATCACTATGGCTACACCTTC,CASSSSDRVDHYGYTF
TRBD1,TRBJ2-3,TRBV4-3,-,TGCGCCAGCAGCCAAGAAGCAGGGACAGGGGTAGATACGCAGTATTTT,CASSQEAGTGVDTQYF
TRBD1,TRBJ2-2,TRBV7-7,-,TGTGCCAGCAGTCGACAGGGGGGGAACACCGGGGAGCTGTTTTTT,CASSRQGGNTGELFF
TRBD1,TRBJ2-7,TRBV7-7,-,TGTGCCAGCAGCCCCGGGACAGGGAACTACGAGCAGTACTTC,CASSPGTGNYEQYF
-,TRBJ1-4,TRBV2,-,TGTGCCAGCAGTGCGAATAGTGGGGGCGAGGGTGAAAAACTGTTTTTT,CASSANSGGEGEKLFF
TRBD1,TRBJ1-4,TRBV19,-,TGTGCCAGTAGTGCTCTAACCGGGACAGGTGAAAAACTGTTTTTT,CASSALTGTGEKLFF
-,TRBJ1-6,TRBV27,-,TGTGCCAGCAGTTTAGCGAGCTCCTATAATTCACCCCTCCACTTT,CASSLASSYNSPLHF
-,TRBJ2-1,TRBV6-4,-,TGTGCCAGCCGTGAAATTGTGTACCCTGGTACAGGGCAGTTCTTC,CASREIVYPGTGQFF
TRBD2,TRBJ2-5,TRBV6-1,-,TGTGCCAGCAGTGAAAAAAGCGGGGGGGCCGAGACCCAGTACTTC,CASSEKSGGAETQYF
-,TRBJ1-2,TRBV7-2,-,TGTGCCAGCAGCTCCACAGGGTCCGCGAGGGGCTACACCTTC,CASSSTGSARGYTF
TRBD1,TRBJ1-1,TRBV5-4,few,TGTGCCAGCAGCCAAAGGGGGCCGGGGACGGACACTGAAGCTTTCTTT,CASSQRGPGTDTEAFF
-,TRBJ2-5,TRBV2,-,TGTGCCAGCGGGGAGGAGACCCAGTACTTC,CASGEETQYF
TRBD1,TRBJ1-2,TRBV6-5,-,TGTGCCAGCACTCTGGACAGGGCATTTGGCTACACCTTC,CASTLDRAFGYTF
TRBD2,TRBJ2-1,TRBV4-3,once,TGCGCCAGCAGCCAAGATATACGCGGGAGAGTGAATGAGCAGTTCTTC,CASSQDIRGRVNEQFF
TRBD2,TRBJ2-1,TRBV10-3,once,TGTGCCATCATGAGTACCGGGGGGTCCTACAATGAGCAGTTCTTC,CAIMSTGGSYNEQFF
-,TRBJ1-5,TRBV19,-,TGTGCCAGTAGTATTCGGGACACCAATCAGCCCCAGCATTTT,CASSIRDTNQPQHF
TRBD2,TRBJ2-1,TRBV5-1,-,TGCGCCAGCAGCCCCCGTGAGGGACTAGCGGGGGGGCGGGGTGAGCAGTTCTTC,CASSPREGLAGGRGEQFF
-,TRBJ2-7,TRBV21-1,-,TGTGCCAGCAGCAAAGGACTCGAAAATGAGGAGCGGGGGGGTTGGGACGAGCAGTACTTC,CASSKGLENEERGGWDEQYF
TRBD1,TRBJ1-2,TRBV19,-,TGTGCCAGTAGAGAGACAGGGCACTATGGCTACACCTTC,CASRETGHYGYTF
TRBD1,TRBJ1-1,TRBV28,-,TGTGCCAGCAGCTCCACAGGGGCCAGGACTGAAGCTTTCTTT,CASSSTGARTEAFF
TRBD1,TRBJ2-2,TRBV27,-,TGTGCCAGCAGTTTATTCTACCGGGACAGGGCGAACACCGGGGAGCTGTTTTTT,CASSLFYRDRANTGELFF
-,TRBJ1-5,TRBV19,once,TGTGCCAGTAGTAGACAGGCTGGGTCCCAGCATTTT,CASSRQAGSQHF
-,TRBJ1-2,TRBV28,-,TGTGCCAGCAGACAGGGCCAAGACTATGGCTACACCTTC,CASRQGQDYGYTF
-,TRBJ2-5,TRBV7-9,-,TGTGCCAGCAGCTTAGTGGGCCCTAAAGAGACCCAGTACTTC,CASSLVGPKETQYF
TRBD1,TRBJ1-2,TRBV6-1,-,TGTGCCAGCAGTGAATTGACAGGGGGCATTGGCTACACCTTC,CASSELTGGIGYTF
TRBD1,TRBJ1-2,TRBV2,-,TGTGCCAGCAGTTCCGGGACAGGGGACTATGGCTACACCTTC,CASSSGTGDYGYTF
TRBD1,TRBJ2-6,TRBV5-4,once,TGTGCCAGCAGCGTGGGACAGGGGGCTGGGGCCAACGTCCTGACTTTC,CASSVGQGAGANVLTF
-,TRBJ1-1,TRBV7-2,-,TGTGCCAGCAGCAAAGAGGGTATGACGAACACTGAAGCTTTCTTT,CASSKEGMTNTEAFF
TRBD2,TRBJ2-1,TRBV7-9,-,TGTGCCAGCAGCTTAGCGCAGGGAGCGGGAGGGCTCGGCAATGAGCAGTTCTTC,CASSLAQGAGGLGNEQFF
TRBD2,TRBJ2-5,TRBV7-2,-,TGTGCCAGCAGCTTAAGCGGGGGGTCAGGGGAGACCCAGTACTTC,CASSLSGGSGETQYF
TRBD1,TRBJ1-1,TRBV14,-,TGTGCCAGCAGCCAATTACAGGGGTTGGGCACTGAAGCTTTCTTT,CASSQLQGLGTEAFF
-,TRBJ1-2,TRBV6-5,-,TGTGCCAGCAGTTACATGGTCGGGGGTAGTGGCTACACCTTC,CASSYMVGGSGYTF
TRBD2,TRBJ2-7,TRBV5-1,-,TGCGCCAGCAGCGTTAACCTAGCGGGGTTTTACGAGCAGTACTTC,CASSVNLAGFYEQYF
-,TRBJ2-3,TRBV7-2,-,TGTGCCAGCAGCTTGCTTAAACTAGATTTCCGGGAAGATACGCAGTATTTT,CASSLLKLDFREDTQYF
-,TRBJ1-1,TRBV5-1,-,TGCGCCAGCAGCTTGAGTGGCAGGGATTCTACTGAAGCTTTCTTT,CASSLSGRDSTEAFF
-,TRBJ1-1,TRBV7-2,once,TGTGCCAGCAGCTTCCTCGGGGGGCCGAACACTGAAGCTTTCTTT,CASSFLGGPNTEAFF
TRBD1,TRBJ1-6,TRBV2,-,TGTGCCAGCAGTCCAGGGGGAAGCTCCTATAATTCACCCCTCCACTTT,CASSPGGSSYNSPLHF
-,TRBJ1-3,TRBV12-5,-,TGTGCTAGTGGGGGCCAGGTGCTCTGGAGGAACACCATATATTTT,CASGGQVLWRNTIYF
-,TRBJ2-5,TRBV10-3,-,TGTGCCATCAGTGAGTGGGAAACAGGGAGATATGGGTTGGAGACCCAGTACTTC,CAISEWETGRYGLETQYF
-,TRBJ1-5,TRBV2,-,TGTGCCAGCAGTGTTACAAATCATCAGCCCCAGCATTTT,CASSVTNHQPQHF
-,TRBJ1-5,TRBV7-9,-,TGTGCCAGCAGCTTAGCGGGGGGAAACAATCAGCCCCAGCATTTT,CASSLAGGNNQPQHF
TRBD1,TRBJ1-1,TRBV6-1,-,TGTGCCAGTTACAGGGGAGTAGGGACTGAAGCTTTCTTT,CASYRGVGTEAFF
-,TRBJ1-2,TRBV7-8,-,TGTGCCAGCAGCTTCCCAACAGCAAACTATGGCTACACCTTC,CASSFPTANYGYTF
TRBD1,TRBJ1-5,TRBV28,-,TGTGCCAGCAGTTTATCGCCCAGGACAGGGTTGGGCAATCAGCCCCAGCATTTT,CASSLSPRTGLGNQPQHF
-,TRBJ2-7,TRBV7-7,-,TGTGCTAGCAGCTTATCTCGCGGGGAATCCTACGAGCAGTACTTC,CASSLSRGESYEQYF
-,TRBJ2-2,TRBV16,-,TGTGCCAGCAGCCAGTGGCAGACGAACACCGGGGAGCTGTTTTTT,CASSQWQTNTGELFF
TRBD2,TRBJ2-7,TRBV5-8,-,TGTGCCAGCAGCCCCGGGGGGGTTGACGAGCAGTACTTC,CASSPGGVDEQYF
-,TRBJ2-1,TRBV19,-,TGTGCCAGTAGTCTCGACGGGGGGCAGAAGTTGAATGAGCAGTTCTTC,CASSLDGGQKLNEQFF
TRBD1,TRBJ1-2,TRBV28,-,TGTGCCAGCAGTTTACCGAGGGGGCGAGCCCTTAACTATGGCTACACCTTC,CASSLPRGRALNYGYTF
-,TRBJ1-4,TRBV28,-,TGTGCCAGCAGTCCTGGGGGGGGTGAATATGAAAAACTGTTTTTT,CASSPGGGEYEKLFF
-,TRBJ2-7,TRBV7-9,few,TGTGCCAGCAGCCACCCCAGGGGCAGTTCCTACGAGCAGTACTTC,CASSHPRGSSYEQYF